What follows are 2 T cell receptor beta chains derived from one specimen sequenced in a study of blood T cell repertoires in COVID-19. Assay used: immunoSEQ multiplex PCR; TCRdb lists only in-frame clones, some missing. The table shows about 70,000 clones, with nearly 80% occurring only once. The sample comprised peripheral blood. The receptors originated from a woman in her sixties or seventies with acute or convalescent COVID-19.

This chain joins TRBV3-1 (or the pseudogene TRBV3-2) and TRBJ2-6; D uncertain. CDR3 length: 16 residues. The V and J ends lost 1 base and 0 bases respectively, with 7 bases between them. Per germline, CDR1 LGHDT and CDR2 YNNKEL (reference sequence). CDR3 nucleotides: TGTGCCAGCAGCCAAGCAGAAATCTCTGGGGCCAACGTCCTGACTTTC. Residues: CASSQAEISGANVLTF.

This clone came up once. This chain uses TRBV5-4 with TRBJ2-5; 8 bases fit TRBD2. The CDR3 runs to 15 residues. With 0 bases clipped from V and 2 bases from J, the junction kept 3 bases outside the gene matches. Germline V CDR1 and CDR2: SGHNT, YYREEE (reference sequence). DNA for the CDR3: TGTGCCAGCAGCTTGGTAACGGGGGGGCAAGAGACCCAGTACTTC. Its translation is CASSLVTGGQETQYF.